The next 24 T cell receptor beta chains were all read from a single sample in a study of blood T cells in healthy people across ages. Alongside a J-beta primer mix, a sample-barcoded 5' primer served in a second PCR lasting roughly 7 to 11 cycles. TCRdb re-called the 5' RACE reads with MiXCR, one entry per CDR3 protein. Found here are 650,000 to 900,000 distinct CDR3 sequences, about 62% of them singletons; the top ten hold 25% to 35%. The sequenced sample was blood. The receptors were gathered from a man in his thirties or forties in good health.

DNA of the CDR3: TGCAGCGTTGAAGAAGGGGCCGGAGGCAAAAACATTCAGTACTTC. Its translation is CSVEEGAGGKNIQYF. The chain uses TRBV29-1 and TRBJ2-4, with D perhaps being TRBD1 or TRBD2 (5 bases each). The CDR3 has 15 amino acids. V was trimmed by 0 bases and J by 3 bases, leaving 12 bases between them. From germline, CDR1 is SQVTM and CDR2 ANQGSEA. Together with reference TRBV29-1 and TRBJ2-4, the CDR3 gives the full variable domain: SAVISQKPSRDICQRGTSLTIQCQVDSQVTMMFWYRQQPGQSLTLIATANQGSEATYESGFVIDKFPISRPNLTFSTLTVSNMSPEDSSIYLCSVEEGAGGKNIQYFGAGTRLSVL.

This rearrangement joins TRBV6-5 to TRBJ2-3; perhaps D is TRBD1 or TRBD2 (5 bases each). V lost 10 bases to trimming and J lost 1 base, with 18 bases between them. Germline V CDR1 and CDR2: MNHEY, SVGAGI. This CDR3 is 15 amino acids long. CDR3 sequence: CATRGFGDGTDTQYF. CDR3 nucleotides: TGTGCCACCCGAGGTTTTGGGGACGGCACAGATACGCAGTATTTT.

This clonotype was seen a handful of times. CDR3 in DNA: TGCGCCAGCAGCCAAGAAGGAGGGGGCTTCAGCTCCTACGAGCAGTACTTC. Residues: CASSQEGGGFSSYEQYF. The chain combines TRBV4-3 with TRBJ2-7, with D possibly matching TRBD1 (7 bases). Germline CDR1 LGHNA, CDR2 YSLEER. The CDR3 is 17 residues long. Trimming cost V 0 bases and J 0 bases, with 15 bases left between them.

The gene calls are TRBV27 and TRBJ2-3; the D is unclear. The germline V gene encodes CDR1 MNHEY and CDR2 SMNVEV (reference sequence). The V end lost 5 bases, the J end lost 3 bases, and 15 bases lay between the germline ends. This CDR3 comprises 15 residues. The CDR3 DNA reads as TGTGCCAGCAGTCCGCTTTACACCGAGACAGATACGCAGTATTTT. Translation: CASSPLYTETDTQYF.

The CDR3 loop reads CASSLVAFNEKLFF. In DNA form, the CDR3 reads TGTGCCAGCAGCTTAGTCGCCTTTAATGAAAAACTGTTTTTT. The chain uses TRBV7-2 and TRBJ1-4; D call uncertain. CDR1 is SGHTA and CDR2 is FQGNSA in the germline V gene. Trimming took off 1 base at V and 4 bases at J, with 7 bases between the two ends. The CDR3 has 14 amino acids.

V gene TRBV4-3 combines with J gene TRBJ2-7; D unclear. CDR3 length: 16 amino acids. Per germline, CDR1 LGHNA and CDR2 YSLEER. Trimming pared 0 bases from V and 0 bases from J, leaving 12 bases between. The CDR3: CASSQDGADPSYEQYF. The DNA of the CDR3 is TGCGCCAGCAGCCAAGATGGCGCAGATCCCTCCTACGAGCAGTACTTC.

The table lists this clonotype with a few counts. A much larger clone differs from this one at a single base, so this may be a read error. V usage is TRBV20-1 and J usage is TRBJ2-1; no clear D gene. The J call may not be correct, given that the DNA end is closer to TRBJ2-7. Per the germline V gene, CDR1 is DFQATT and CDR2 is SNEGSKA (reference sequence). The CDR3 is 14 residues long. In DNA form, the CDR3 reads TGCAGTGCTCTAAGACTTGGGTCCTACAATGAGCAGTACTTC. This codes for CSALRLGSYNEQYF.

The rearrangement links TRBV11-1 to TRBJ2-4; D gene uncertain. CDR1 SGHAT and CDR2 FQDESV come from the germline V gene (reference sequence). CDR3 length: 17 amino acids. Trimming took off 4 bases at V and 0 bases at J, with 16 bases between the two ends. CDR3 sequence reads: CASSSPTGILAKNIQYF. The CDR3 bases are TGTGCCAGCAGCTCCCCGACTGGGATTCTAGCCAAAAACATTCAGTACTTC.

On this clonotype: One base away lies a much larger clone, so this may be a sequencing read error. The chain couples TRBV5-6 to TRBJ1-2, with 7 bases lining up with TRBD1. CDR1 and CDR2 from the germline V gene are SGHDT and YYEEEE. The CDR3 is 14 amino acids. DNA for the CDR3: TGTGCCTGCAGCTTAGGAGAGACAGGGCATGGCTACACCTTC. It translates to CACSLGETGHGYTF.

V is TRBV9 and J is TRBJ2-7; the D gene is possibly TRBD1 (6 bases). V was shortened by 0 bases and J by 4 bases, with 14 bases between the two germline ends. The CDR3 consists of 15 residues. Germline V gene lookup returns CDR1 SGDLS and CDR2 YYNGEE. The chain's CDR3 is CASSVAQGKEYEQYF. The CDR3 DNA follows: TGTGCCAGCAGCGTAGCTCAGGGGAAGGAGTACGAGCAGTACTTC.

This sequence joins TRBV28 and TRBJ1-5; a possible D gene is TRBD1 (5 bases). The CDR3 has 16 amino acids. Germline-derived CDR1 and CDR2 are MDHEN and SYDVKM. Trimming removed 6 bases at V and 0 bases at J, with 15 bases between. The CDR3 nucleotides are TGTGCCAGCAGCCGGCCAGGGATTTATAGCAATCAGCCCCAGCATTTT. Its translation: CASSRPGIYSNQPQHF.

The chain recombines TRBV28 with TRBJ2-5, with TRBD1 matching over 10 bases. The DNA end is more similar to TRBJ2-7, so the J call may be wrong. This CDR3 has 15 residues. The V gene's germline CDR1 is MDHEN and CDR2 SYDVKM. The CDR3 DNA follows: TGTGCCAGCAACAATATTGACAGGGGGCAATACGAGCAGTACTTC. Protein sequence: CASNNIDRGQYEQYF.

The chain recombines TRBV9 with TRBJ1-2; no reliable D call. Germline V gene lookup returns CDR1 SGDLS and CDR2 YYNGEE. V lost 1 base and J lost 4, with 20 bases in between. This CDR3 contains 17 residues. CDR3 nucleotides: TGTGCCAGCAGCGTAAGGCCCATCGGCAGTTCTTCCTATGGCTACACCTTC. It codes for CASSVRPIGSSSYGYTF.

This clonotype was seen more than once but under ten times. V is TRBV3-1 and J is TRBJ2-5; possibly TRBD2 for D (6 bases). The CDR3 consists of 11 residues. V was cut by 3 bases and J by 9 bases, with 8 bases left in between. The V gene's germline CDR1 is LGHDT and CDR2 YNNKEL (reference sequence). Written as DNA, the CDR3 is TGTGCCAGCAGCCAGCGGGATTCCCAGTACTTC. This sequence encodes CASSQRDSQYF.

This clonotype was picked up one time. This chain connects TRBV20-1 to TRBJ2-7; possible D gene TRBD1, 6 bases. Germline values: CDR1 DFQATT, CDR2 SNEGSKA (reference sequence). The CDR3 has 14 amino acids. The V end lost 6 bases, the J end lost 7 bases, and 22 bases lay between the germline ends. This chain's CDR3 is CSAGDKDLIREQYF. The CDR3 DNA reads TGCAGTGCGGGGGACAAGGACCTAATACGGGAGCAGTACTTC.

This clonotype showed up just a few times. The V call is TRBV29-1, the J call TRBJ2-7; weak D call: TRBD2 (5 bases). CDR3 size: 11 residues. CDR1 and CDR2 from the germline V gene are SQVTM and ANQGSEA. Trimming stripped 7 bases from V and 6 bases from J, with 13 bases between. The CDR3 loop reads CSGVGRGEQYF. As DNA, the CDR3 is TGCAGCGGTGTGGGCCGGGGCGAGCAGTACTTC.

The sample holds one count of this clonotype. The V call is TRBV29-1, the J call TRBJ2-7; 8 nucleotides agree with TRBD2. The CDR3 has 12 residues. V shed 4 bases, J shed 4 bases, and the junction held 3 bases outside the gene matches. Per the germline V gene, CDR1 is SQVTM and CDR2 is ANQGSEA. This CDR3 reads CSVVGLDYEQYF. The CDR3 nucleotides read TGCAGCGTTGTGGGACTAGATTACGAGCAGTACTTC.

The chain recombines TRBV20-1 with TRBJ1-4; no firm D call. Germline lookup yields CDR1 DFQATT and CDR2 SNEGSKA (reference sequence). This CDR3 has 13 residues. Trimming took off 2 bases at V and 7 bases at J, with 11 bases between the two ends. CDR3 sequence (DNA): TGCAGTGCTAGATCGGGTGCGCCTGAAAAACTGTTTTTT. Amino acid sequence: CSARSGAPEKLFF.

The V and J genes are TRBV12-3 or TRBV12-4 and TRBJ1-4, with TRBD1 matching 7 bases. J lost 6 bases, V lost 4 bases, and 2 bases had no gene match. The CDR3 loop spans 13 amino acids. The CDR3 sequence is CASSWGQYEKLFF. For the CDR3, the DNA is TGTGCCAGCAGTTGGGGACAGTATGAAAAACTGTTTTTT.

The chain recombines TRBV21-1 with TRBJ2-7. TRBV21-1 is reported as a pseudogene. This CDR3 region has 13 residues. The CDR3 DNA is TGTGCCAGCAGCAAAACTAGTTCCTACGAGCAGTACTTC. It translates to CASSKTSSYEQYF.

This clonotype was seen a handful of times. The chain employs TRBV15 and TRBJ2-4; D is perhaps TRBD1 (6 bases). The closer fit of TRBJ2-7 to the DNA end suggests the J call may be wrong. Looked up from germline, CDR1 is LNHNV and CDR2 is YYDKDF (reference sequence). The CDR3 is 15 amino acids. The CDR3 loop is CATSRDMGQTYEQYF. DNA for the CDR3: TGTGCCACCAGCAGAGATATGGGACAAACCTACGAGCAGTACTTC.

V usage is TRBV6-2 or TRBV6-3 and J usage is TRBJ2-1; TRBD1 might be the D (5 bases). From germline, CDR1 is MNHEY and CDR2 SVGEGT. Trimming removed 6 bases from V and 6 bases from J, with 9 bases in between. This CDR3 has 12 amino acids. The CDR3 DNA reads TGTGCCAGCAGGGACATTATCAATGAGCAGTTCTTC. Translation gives CASRDIINEQFF.

J is TRBJ2-6 and V is TRBV30; D uncertain. V lost 2 bases, J lost 0 bases, and 5 bases lay in between. The germline gives CDR1 GTSNPN, CDR2 SVGIG (reference sequence). This CDR3 spans 14 amino acids. CDR3 loop: CAWSRDSGANVLTF. Written as DNA, the CDR3 is TGTGCCTGGAGTCGTGACTCTGGGGCCAACGTCCTGACTTTC.

This clonotype has only a few counts. This chain uses TRBV6-1 with TRBJ2-3, with D possibly TRBD1 on 6 matching bases. Germline CDR1 reads MNHNS; CDR2 reads SASEGT. The V end was cut by 0 bases, the J end by 2 bases, with 9 bases between. The CDR3 consists of 15 residues. For the CDR3, the DNA is TGTGCCAGCAGTGAAGCGGGACACGACACAGATACGCAGTATTTT. Its protein is CASSEAGHDTDTQYF.